The clone carrying this TCR beta chain was detected a few times. The sample is drawn from a study of identical twins. TCRdb re-derived calls from the 5' RACE reads in MiXCR, one entry per CDR3 protein. There are some 190,000 distinct CDR3 sequences in the sample; more than 15% occur only once, and 40% lies in the top ten. Germline V gene data show CDR1 as SGHRS and CDR2 as YFSETQ. With 0 bases removed from V and 1 base from J, the gap between germline ends came to 13 bases. The CDR3 runs 16 residues. The same specimen was also included in a second study, on T cells expressing NK-cell markers. That work contributes: In roughly six donors, dominant CD3+CD56+NKG2C+ clonotypes ranked among the top 10 CD8+ clonotypes.

The chain joins TRBV5-1 to TRBJ2-5; D possibly corresponds to TRBD2 (6 bases). Source material: CD8+ T cells sorted from blood. The clonotype comes from a woman between 18 and 29 years old in good health. CDR3 nucleotides: TGCGCCAGCAGCTTGGGGCTGGCGGGGATCCAAGAGACCCAGTACTTC. It yields the protein CASSLGLAGIQETQYF. The whole variable domain, remainder taken from reference TRBV5-1 and TRBJ2-5, is KAGVTQTPRYLIKTRGQQVTLSCSPISGHRSVSWYQQTPGQGLQFLFEYFSETQRNKGNFPGRFSGRQFSNSRSEMNVSTLELGDSALYLCASSLGLAGIQETQYFGPGTRLLVL.